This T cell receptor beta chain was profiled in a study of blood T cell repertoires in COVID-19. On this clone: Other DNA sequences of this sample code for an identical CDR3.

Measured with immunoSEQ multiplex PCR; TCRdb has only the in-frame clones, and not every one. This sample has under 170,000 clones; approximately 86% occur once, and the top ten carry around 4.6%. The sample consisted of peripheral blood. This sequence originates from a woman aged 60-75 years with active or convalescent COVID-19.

The CDR3 nucleotides read TGTGCCAGCTCACGCCAGGGAGGTCTGAACACTGAAGCTTTCTTT. It codes for CASSRQGGLNTEAFF. The chain carries TRBV18 and TRBJ1-1, with D maybe TRBD1 (5 bases). The CDR3 contains 15 residues. Germline assignment: CDR1 KGHSH and CDR2 LQKENI. The V and J ends lost 4 bases and 0 bases respectively, with 12 bases between them.